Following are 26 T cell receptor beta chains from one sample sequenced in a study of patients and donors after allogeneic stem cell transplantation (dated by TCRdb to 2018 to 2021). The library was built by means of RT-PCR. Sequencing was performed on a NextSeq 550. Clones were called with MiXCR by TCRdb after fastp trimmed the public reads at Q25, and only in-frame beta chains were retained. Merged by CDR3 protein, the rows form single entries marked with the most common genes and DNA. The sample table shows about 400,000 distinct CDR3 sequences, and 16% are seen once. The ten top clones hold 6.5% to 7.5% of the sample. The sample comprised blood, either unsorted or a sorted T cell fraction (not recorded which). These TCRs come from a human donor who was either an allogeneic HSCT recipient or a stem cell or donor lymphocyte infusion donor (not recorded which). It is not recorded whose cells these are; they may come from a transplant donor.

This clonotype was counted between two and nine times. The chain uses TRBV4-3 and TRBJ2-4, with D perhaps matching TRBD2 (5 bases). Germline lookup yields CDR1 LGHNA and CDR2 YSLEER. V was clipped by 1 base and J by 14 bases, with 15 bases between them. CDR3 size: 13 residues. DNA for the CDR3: TGCGCCAGCAGCCAAGGACCGGACTCACGAAAGTACTTC. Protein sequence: CASSQGPDSRKYF.

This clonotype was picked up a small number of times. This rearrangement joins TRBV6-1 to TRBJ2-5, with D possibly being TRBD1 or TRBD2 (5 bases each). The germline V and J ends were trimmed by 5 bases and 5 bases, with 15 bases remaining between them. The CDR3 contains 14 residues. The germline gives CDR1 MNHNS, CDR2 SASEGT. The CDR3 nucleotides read TGTGCCAGCAGTCCCCAGCCGGGGCTGGAGACCCAGTACTTC. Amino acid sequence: CASSPQPGLETQYF.

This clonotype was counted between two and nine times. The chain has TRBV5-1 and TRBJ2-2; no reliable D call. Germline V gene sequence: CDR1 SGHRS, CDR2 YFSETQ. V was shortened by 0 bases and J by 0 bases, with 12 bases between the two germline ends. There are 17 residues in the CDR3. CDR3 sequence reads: CASSLVAGLANTGELFF. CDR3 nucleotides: TGCGCCAGCAGCTTGGTGGCAGGTCTCGCGAACACCGGGGAGCTGTTTTTT.

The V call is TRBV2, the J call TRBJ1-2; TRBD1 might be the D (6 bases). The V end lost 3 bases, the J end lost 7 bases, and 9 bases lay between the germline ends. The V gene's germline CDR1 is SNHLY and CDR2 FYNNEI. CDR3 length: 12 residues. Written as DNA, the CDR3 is TGTGCCAGCAGTGACAGGGGTGGTGGCTACACCTTC. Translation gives CASSDRGGGYTF.

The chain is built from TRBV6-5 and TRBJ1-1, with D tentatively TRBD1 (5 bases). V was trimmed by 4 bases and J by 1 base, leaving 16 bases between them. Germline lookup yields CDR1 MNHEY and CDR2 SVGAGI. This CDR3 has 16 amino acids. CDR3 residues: CASSSITGVPNTEAFF. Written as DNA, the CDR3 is TGTGCCAGCAGTTCGATTACGGGGGTCCCGAACACTGAAGCTTTCTTT.

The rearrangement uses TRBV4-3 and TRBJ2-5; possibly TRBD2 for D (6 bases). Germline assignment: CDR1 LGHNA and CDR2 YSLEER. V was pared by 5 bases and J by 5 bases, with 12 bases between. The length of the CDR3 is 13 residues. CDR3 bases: TGCGCCAGCAGCTATTCGCTAGCGGAGACCCAGTACTTC. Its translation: CASSYSLAETQYF.

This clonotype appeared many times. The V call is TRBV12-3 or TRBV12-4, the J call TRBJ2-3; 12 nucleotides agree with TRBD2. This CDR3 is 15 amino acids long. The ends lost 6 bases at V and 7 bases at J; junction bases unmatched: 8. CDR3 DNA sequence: TGTGCCAGCAGCCTAGCGGGGGGGCCTGTAAATACGCAGTATTTT. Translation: CASSLAGGPVNTQYF.

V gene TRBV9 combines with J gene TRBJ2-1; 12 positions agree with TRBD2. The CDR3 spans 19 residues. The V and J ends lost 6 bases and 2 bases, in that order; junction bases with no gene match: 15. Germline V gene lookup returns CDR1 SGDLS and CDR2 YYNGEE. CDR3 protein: CASTTSPTSGGSTYNEQFF. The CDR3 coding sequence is TGTGCCAGCACCACCTCCCCAACTAGCGGGGGGTCCACCTACAATGAGCAGTTCTTC.

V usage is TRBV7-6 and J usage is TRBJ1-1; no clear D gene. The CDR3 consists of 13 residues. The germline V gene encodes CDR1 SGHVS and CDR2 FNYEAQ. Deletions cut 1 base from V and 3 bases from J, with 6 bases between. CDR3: CASSLVVYTEAFF. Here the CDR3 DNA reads TGTGCCAGCAGCTTAGTTGTCTACACTGAAGCTTTCTTT.

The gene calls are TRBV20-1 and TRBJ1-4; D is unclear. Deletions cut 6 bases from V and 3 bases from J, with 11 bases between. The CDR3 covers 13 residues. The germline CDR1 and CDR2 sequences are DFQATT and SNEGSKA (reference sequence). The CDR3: CSARTGPNEKLFF. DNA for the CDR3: TGCAGTGCCAGGACCGGACCTAATGAAAAACTGTTTTTT.

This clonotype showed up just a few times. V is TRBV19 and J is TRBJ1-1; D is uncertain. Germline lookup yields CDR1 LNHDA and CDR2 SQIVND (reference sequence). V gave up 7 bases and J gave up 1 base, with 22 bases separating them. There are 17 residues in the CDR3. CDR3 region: CASTSLPWGFGNTEAFF. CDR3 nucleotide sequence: TGTGCCAGTACCTCGCTCCCATGGGGTTTTGGGAACACTGAAGCTTTCTTT.

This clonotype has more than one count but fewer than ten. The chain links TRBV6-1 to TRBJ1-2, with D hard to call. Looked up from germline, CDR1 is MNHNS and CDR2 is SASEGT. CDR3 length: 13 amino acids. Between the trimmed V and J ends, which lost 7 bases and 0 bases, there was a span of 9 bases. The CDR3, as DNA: TGTGCCAGCAATAACCCGCCTAACTATGGCTACACCTTC. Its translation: CASNNPPNYGYTF.

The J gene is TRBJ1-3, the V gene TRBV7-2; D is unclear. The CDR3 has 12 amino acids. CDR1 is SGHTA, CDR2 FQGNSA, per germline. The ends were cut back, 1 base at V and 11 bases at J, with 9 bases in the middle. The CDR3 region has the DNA TGTGCCAGCAGCTTAGACCGGCGGGCCATATATTTT. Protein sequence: CASSLDRRAIYF.

In nucleotides, the CDR3 is TGCAGCGTAGACGGGTCCGATACGCAGTATTTT. Protein sequence: CSVDGSDTQYF. This chain joins TRBV29-1 and TRBJ2-3, with D uncertain. The CDR3 loop spans 11 amino acids. Per germline, CDR1 SQVTM and CDR2 ANQGSEA. V lost 6 bases, J lost 6 bases, and 10 bases lay in between.

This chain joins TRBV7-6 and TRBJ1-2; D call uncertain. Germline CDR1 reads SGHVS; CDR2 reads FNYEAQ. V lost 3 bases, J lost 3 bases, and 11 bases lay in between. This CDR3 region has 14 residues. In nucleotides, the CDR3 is TGTGCCAGCAGCTTCCCTGGTACAGACTATGGCTACACCTTC. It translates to CASSFPGTDYGYTF.

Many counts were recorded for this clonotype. The chain's CDR3 is CAIAREVGKNTGELFF. DNA for the CDR3: TGTGCCATCGCGAGGGAGGTGGGGAAGAACACCGGGGAGCTGTTTTTT. The V and J genes are TRBV10-3 and TRBJ2-2; TRBD2 might be the D (6 bases). CDR1 is ENHRY and CDR2 is SYGVKD in the germline V gene. V was clipped by 8 bases and J by 1 base, with 17 bases between them. CDR3 length: 16 amino acids.

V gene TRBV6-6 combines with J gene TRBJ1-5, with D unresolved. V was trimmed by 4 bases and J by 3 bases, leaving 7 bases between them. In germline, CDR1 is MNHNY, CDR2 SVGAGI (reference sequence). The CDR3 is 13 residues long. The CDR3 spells CASSFDINQPQHF. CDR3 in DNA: TGTGCCAGCAGTTTTGACATCAATCAGCCCCAGCATTTT.

The CDR3 coding sequence is TGTGCCACCAGTACACGGACAGCTGTAGGTGGCTACACCTTC. It yields the protein CATSTRTAVGGYTF. The chain joins TRBV24-1 to TRBJ1-2; weak D call: TRBD1 (6 bases). This CDR3 has 14 amino acids. Trimming left V 6 bases short and J 7 bases short, with 17 bases between. CDR1 KGHDR and CDR2 SFDVKD come from the germline V gene.

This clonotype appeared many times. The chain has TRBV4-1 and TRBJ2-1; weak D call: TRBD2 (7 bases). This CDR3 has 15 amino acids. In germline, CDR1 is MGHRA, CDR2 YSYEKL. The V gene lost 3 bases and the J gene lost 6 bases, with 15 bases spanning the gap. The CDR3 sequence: CASSHSGGPLNEQFF. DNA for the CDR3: TGCGCCAGCAGCCATTCGGGGGGCCCCCTCAATGAGCAGTTCTTC.

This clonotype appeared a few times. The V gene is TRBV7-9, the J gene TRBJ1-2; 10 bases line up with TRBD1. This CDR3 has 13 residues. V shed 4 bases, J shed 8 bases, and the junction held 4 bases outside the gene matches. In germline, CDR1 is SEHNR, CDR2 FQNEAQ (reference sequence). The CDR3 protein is CASSWTGGQGYTF. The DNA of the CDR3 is TGTGCCAGCAGCTGGACAGGGGGTCAAGGCTACACCTTC.

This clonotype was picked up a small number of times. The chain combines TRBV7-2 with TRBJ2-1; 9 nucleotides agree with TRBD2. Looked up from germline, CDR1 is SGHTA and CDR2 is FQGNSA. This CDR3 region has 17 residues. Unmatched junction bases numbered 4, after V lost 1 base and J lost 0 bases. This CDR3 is CASSLDLAGSSYNEQFF. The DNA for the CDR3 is TGTGCCAGCAGCTTAGACCTAGCGGGGAGCTCCTACAATGAGCAGTTCTTC.

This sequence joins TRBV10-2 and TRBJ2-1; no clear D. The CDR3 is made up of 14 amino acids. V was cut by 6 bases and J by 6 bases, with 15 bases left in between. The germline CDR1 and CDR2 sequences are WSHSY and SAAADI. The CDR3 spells CASSLALAGNEQFF. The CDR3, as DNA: TGCGCCAGCAGCCTCGCTTTAGCAGGCAATGAGCAGTTCTTC.

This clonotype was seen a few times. CDR3 nucleotide sequence: TGCGCCAGCAGCGTAGAGACTAGCGGGAGGGCCCTTGATACGCAGTATTTT. Translated: CASSVETSGRALDTQYF. The chain employs TRBV5-1 and TRBJ2-3; 14 nucleotides align to TRBD2. J lost 6 bases, V lost 4 bases, and 10 bases had no gene match. In germline, CDR1 is SGHRS, CDR2 YFSETQ. The CDR3 is 17 amino acids. The whole variable domain, filled in from reference TRBV5-1 and TRBJ2-3, reads KAGVTQTPRYLIKTRGQQVTLSCSPISGHRSVSWYQQTPGQGLQFLFEYFSETQRNKGNFPGRFSGRQFSNSRSEMNVSTLELGDSALYLCASSVETSGRALDTQYFGPGTRLTVL.

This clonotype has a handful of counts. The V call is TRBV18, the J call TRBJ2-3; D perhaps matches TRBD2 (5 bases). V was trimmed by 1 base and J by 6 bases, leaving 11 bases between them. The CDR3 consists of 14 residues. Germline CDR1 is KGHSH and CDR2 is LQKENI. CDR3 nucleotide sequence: TGTGCCAGCTCACCACTGGATAGAGGGGATACGCAGTATTTT. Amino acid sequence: CASSPLDRGDTQYF.

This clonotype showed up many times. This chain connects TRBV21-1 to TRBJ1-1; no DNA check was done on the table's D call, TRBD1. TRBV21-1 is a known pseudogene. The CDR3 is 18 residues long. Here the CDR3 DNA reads TGTGCCAGCAGCACGATTGAACCGGGCCAAACCATTTTCTCTGAAGCTTTCTTT. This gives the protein CASSTIEPGQTIFSEAFF.

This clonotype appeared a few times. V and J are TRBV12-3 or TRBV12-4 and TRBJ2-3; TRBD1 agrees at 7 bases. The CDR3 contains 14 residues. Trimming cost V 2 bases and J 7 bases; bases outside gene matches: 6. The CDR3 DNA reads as TGTGCCAGCAGTTTATACAGGGGAAGACATACGCAGTATTTT. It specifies CASSLYRGRHTQYF.